The sequence of this T cell receptor (beta chain) was determined in a study of blood T cell repertoires in COVID-19. Per germline, CDR1 LGHDT and CDR2 YNNKEL (reference sequence). The CDR3 extends over 16 amino acids. Unmatched junction bases numbered 9, after V lost 3 bases and J lost 3 bases. Sequencing was performed with immunoSEQ multiplex PCR; in TCRdb, only in-frame clones are kept and a portion is missing. The sample records about 150,000 clones, roughly four fifths being singletons. This receptor was taken from a woman older than 75 with acute or convalescent COVID-19. Source material: peripheral blood. The J gene is TRBJ1-1, the V gene TRBV3-1 (or the pseudogene TRBV3-2); TRBD1 matches at 8 bases. The CDR3 loop is CASSHGQGHLDTEAFF. The CDR3 DNA is TGTGCCAGCAGCCACGGACAGGGCCATCTGGACACTGAAGCTTTCTTT.